This entry describes one T cell receptor beta chain. Germline V lookup: CDR1 LGHNA, CDR2 YSLEER. This CDR3 region has 14 residues. Trimming shortened V by 1 base and J by 3 bases, and 10 bases separated the two germline ends. This sample is drawn from a study of blood T cell repertoires in COVID-19. Study-level background: There were acute and convalescent COVID-19 samples, and they came from the United States, Italy and Spain.

TCRdb's copy holds only in-frame clones and misses some; the assay was immunoSEQ multiplex PCR. The sample carries about 140,000 clones, about 86% recorded once. The TCR was taken from a woman in her fifties or sixties with acute or convalescent COVID-19. Sample: peripheral blood. This chain uses TRBV4-3 with TRBJ2-7; no clear D. The CDR3 DNA sequence: TGCGCCAGCAGCCAAGGTCCCGGTGACTACGAGCAGTACTTC. Translated, it gives CASSQGPGDYEQYF.